This T cell receptor (beta chain) was obtained from a study of PD-1 blockade in classical Hodgkin lymphoma. Germline V gives CDR1 SGHDN, CDR2 FVKESK. The CDR3 sequence is 12 residues long. V lost 4 bases and J 5 bases, leaving 5 bases between the germline ends. General study points: Diversity similar to that of newly diagnosed patients was seen at baseline in complete responders.

Time point of the sample: cycle 4 day 1 (C4D1), after 6 weeks of nivolumab. Every patient was affected by relapse after autologous stem cell transplantation, while exposure to brentuximab vedotin was not uniform. This clone was seen only once. The antigen is not known. Data came from immunoSEQ multiplex PCR; TCRdb stores just in-frame clones and leaves some out. Of 110,000 or so clones in the sample, roughly 89% were seen once. This sequence was found in a human donor with classical Hodgkin lymphoma. The chain joins TRBV14 to TRBJ2-2; possible D gene TRBD1, 5 bases. Sequences were derived from peripheral blood mononuclear cells (PBMCs), sampled before the fourth cycle of nivolumab. The CDR3 nucleotides read TGTGCCAGCAGCCCAGGGACCGGGGAGCTGTTTTTT. Protein product: CASSPGTGELFF. The full variable domain, rest sourced from reference TRBV14 and TRBJ2-2, is EAGVTQFPSHSVIEKGQTVTLRCDPISGHDNLYWYRRVMGKEIKFLLHFVKESKQDESGMPNNRFLAERTGGTYSTLKVQPAELEDSGVYFCASSPGTGELFFGEGSRLTVL.